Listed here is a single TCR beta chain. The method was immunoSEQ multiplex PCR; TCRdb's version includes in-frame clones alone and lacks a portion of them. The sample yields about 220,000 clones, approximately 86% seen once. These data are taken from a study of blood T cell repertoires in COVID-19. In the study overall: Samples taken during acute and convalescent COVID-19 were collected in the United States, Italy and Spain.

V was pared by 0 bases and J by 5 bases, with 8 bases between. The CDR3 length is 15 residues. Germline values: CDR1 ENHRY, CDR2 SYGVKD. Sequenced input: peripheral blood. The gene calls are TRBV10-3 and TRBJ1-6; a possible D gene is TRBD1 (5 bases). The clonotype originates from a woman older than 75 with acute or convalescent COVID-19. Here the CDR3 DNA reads TGTGCCATCAGTGAGTCCCAGGGCCATAATTCACCCCTCCACTTT. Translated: CAISESQGHNSPLHF.